This passage covers 25 T cell receptor beta chains from one sample sequenced in a study of cytomegalovirus exposure and HLA in healthy donors (dated by TCRdb to the late 2010s). The library was built by means of the immunoSEQ multiplex PCR assay. A mixture of 60 forward primers for TCR Vbeta segments and 13 reverse primers for TCR Jbeta segments was used in the multiplex PCR. The table was pulled from immuneACCESS by TCRdb, which kept in-frame rearrangements only. Such tables lose some clones; where checked, under half of the loss comes from unresolved V genes, and the rest has no known cause. This sample has roughly 95,000 clones in its table, and roughly 82% of those were observed once. Approximately 3.6% of the sample belongs to the ten largest clones. Sequenced: PBMCs. Receptor source: a young man in good health and CMV-seropositive.

V and J are TRBV4-1 and TRBJ2-3; D not resolved. Germline V CDR1 and CDR2: MGHRA, YSYEKL. Trimming took off 2 bases at V and 3 bases at J, with 6 bases between the two ends. This CDR3 contains 13 residues. The CDR3 DNA sequence: TGCGCCAGCAGCCAACAGGTGACAGATACGCAGTATTTT. Amino acids: CASSQQVTDTQYF.

In nucleotides, the CDR3 is TGTGCCAGCTCACCAAAACAGGGGAGCGGCACTGAAGCTTTCTTT. Its protein product is CASSPKQGSGTEAFF. The chain joins TRBV18 to TRBJ1-1, with 7 bases that match TRBD1. The length of the CDR3 is 15 residues. In germline, CDR1 is KGHSH, CDR2 LQKENI. V shed 2 bases and J 4 bases; nucleotides not matched to a gene: 7.

This chain connects TRBV5-1 to TRBJ2-4; D remains unclear. Trimming took off 5 bases at V and 3 bases at J, with 12 bases between the two ends. CDR1 and CDR2 (germline): SGHRS, YFSETQ. The CDR3 totals 14 residues. CDR3 sequence: CASSVTGSKNIQYF. The CDR3 coding sequence is TGCGCCAGCAGTGTAACGGGTAGCAAAAACATTCAGTACTTC. Using reference TRBV5-1 and TRBJ2-4 for the parts outside the CDR3, the full variable domain is KAGVTQTPRYLIKTRGQQVTLSCSPISGHRSVSWYQQTPGQGLQFLFEYFSETQRNKGNFPGRFSGRQFSNSRSEMNVSTLELGDSALYLCASSVTGSKNIQYFGAGTRLSVL.

The chain uses TRBV6-1 and TRBJ2-1; a possible D gene is TRBD2 (6 bases). Germline assignment: CDR1 MNHNS and CDR2 SASEGT. The CDR3 has 14 residues. Deletions cut 4 bases from V and 9 bases from J, with 16 bases between. The CDR3 region is CASSVVVGGGEQFF. In DNA, the CDR3 is TGTGCCAGCAGTGTGGTGGTGGGAGGAGGTGAGCAGTTCTTC.

The chain employs TRBV4-3 and TRBJ2-3; D ambiguous. Germline V gives CDR1 LGHNA, CDR2 YSLEER. The CDR3 runs 18 residues. V lost 0 bases and J lost 1, with 17 bases in between. CDR3 DNA: TGCGCCAGCAGCCAAGAAGATTTTACGGGTCCGCGCACAGATACGCAGTATTTT. Its protein is CASSQEDFTGPRTDTQYF.

The chain recombines TRBV10-2 with TRBJ2-6; 7 bases are shared with TRBD2. V lost 6 bases to trimming and J lost 0 bases; unmatched junction nucleotides: 11. There are 18 residues in the CDR3. The germline V gene encodes CDR1 WSHSY and CDR2 SAAADI. CDR3 coding DNA: TGCGCCAGCAGGGCCCCGGGGGGACTAAGCTCTGGGGCCAACGTCCTGACTTTC. Translating gives CASRAPGGLSSGANVLTF.

The CDR3 nucleotides are TGCAGCGTTGAAGGGCTAGCGGGAAGTTTGGACTACGAGCAGTACTTC. This codes for CSVEGLAGSLDYEQYF. The chain couples TRBV29-1 to TRBJ2-5; 9 bases align to TRBD2. Gene TRBJ2-7 matches the end of the DNA better, so the J call may be wrong. The length of the CDR3 is 16 residues. Germline V gives CDR1 SQVTM, CDR2 ANQGSEA.

CDR3 sequence (DNA): TGTGCCAGCAGCCGACAGAGGACAGGCCCGAACACCGGGGAGCTGTTTTTT. As protein: CASSRQRTGPNTGELFF. The rearrangement uses TRBV5-6 and TRBJ2-2; 7 positions match TRBD1. From germline, CDR1 is SGHDT and CDR2 YYEEEE. Trimming at V came to 4 bases and at J to 0 bases, leaving 9 bases not matched to a gene. The CDR3 sequence is 17 residues long.

This chain links TRBV25-1 with TRBJ1-6; 9 nucleotides agree with TRBD1. J was trimmed by 7 bases and V by 1 base; bases with no gene match: 11. From germline, CDR1 is MGHDK and CDR2 SYGVNS. This CDR3 region has 18 residues. Written as DNA, the CDR3 is TGTGCCAGCAGTGAATGGGACAGGGTATTGCGGAGGAATTCACCCCTCCACTTT. Translated: CASSEWDRVLRRNSPLHF.

The V gene is TRBV13, the J gene TRBJ2-1; the match to TRBD2 covers 11 bases. Germline-derived CDR1 and CDR2 are PRHDT and FYEKMQ (reference sequence). This CDR3 is 15 amino acids long. The J segment lost 5 bases and the V segment lost 3 bases, leaving 3 bases of the junction unmatched. This chain's CDR3 is CASSFLAGGNNEQFF. For the CDR3, the DNA is TGTGCCAGCAGCTTCCTAGCGGGGGGTAACAATGAGCAGTTCTTC.

The V and J genes are TRBV21-1 and TRBJ2-3; TRBD2, the table's D call, lacks a check against the DNA. TRBV21-1 is described as a pseudogene. The CDR3 has 15 amino acids. The CDR3 coding sequence is TGTGCCAGCATCGACGGGCGGGAGGCCACAGATACGCAGTATTTT. It translates to CASIDGREATDTQYF.

A note on this clone: At one end the junction does not follow the germline gene, possibly because of a read error. The gene calls are TRBV7-9 and TRBJ2-7, with D unclear. Germline V gene sequence: CDR1 SEHNR, CDR2 FQNEAQ (reference sequence). The CDR3 extends over 12 amino acids. As DNA, the CDR3 is TGTTCCAGCAGCTTAGGAGTCTACGAGCAGTACTTC. Encoded protein: CSSSLGVYEQYF.

This chain joins TRBV30 and TRBJ2-3, with 7 bases lining up with TRBD2. Germline values: CDR1 GTSNPN, CDR2 SVGIG (reference sequence). The CDR3 totals 19 residues. The J segment lost 0 bases and the V segment lost 0 bases, leaving 15 bases of the junction unmatched. CDR3 coding DNA: TGTGCCTGGAGTGTACCTCAAGCGGGGACGGCTGGTAGCACAGATACGCAGTATTTT. The encoded protein is CAWSVPQAGTAGSTDTQYF.

The chain combines TRBV7-8 with TRBJ2-1; D perhaps matches TRBD2 (6 bases). This CDR3 is 13 amino acids long. CDR1 is SGHVS, CDR2 FQNEAQ, per germline. V shed 1 base and J shed 5 bases, with 6 bases lying between them. The CDR3 nucleotides are TGTGCCAGCAGCTTAGGACTAGACAATGAGCAGTTCTTC. Translated, it gives CASSLGLDNEQFF.

The count of this clone is one. At one of its ends the junction is not consistent with the germline gene, which may arise from a read error. The chain carries TRBV7-9 and TRBJ2-7, with D perhaps matching TRBD2 (6 bases). CDR1 and CDR2 (germline): SEHNR, FQNEAQ (reference sequence). The CDR3 is 14 residues long. CDR3 protein: CSSSLTGEAYEQYF. The CDR3 coding sequence is TGTTCCAGCAGCTTGACGGGAGAAGCCTACGAGCAGTACTTC. The full variable domain, its missing parts supplied by reference TRBV7-9 and TRBJ2-7, is DTGVSQNPRHKITKRGQNVTFRCDPISEHNRLYWYRQTLGQGPEFLTYFQNEAQLEKSRLLSDRFSAERPKGSFSTLEIQRTEQGDSAMYLCSSSLTGEAYEQYFGPGTRLTVT.

This clone was detected only a few times. The genes are TRBV27 and TRBJ1-1; TRBD1 matches 7 bases. CDR1 is MNHEY, CDR2 SMNVEV, per germline (reference sequence). This CDR3 spans 14 amino acids. With 6 bases clipped from V and 1 base from J, the junction kept 5 bases outside the gene matches. CDR3 DNA sequence: TGTGCCAGCAGCTCGACAGGGACGAACACTGAAGCTTTCTTT. This translates into CASSSTGTNTEAFF.

This clone was observed a handful of times. This chain connects TRBV10-3 to TRBJ1-1, with 9 bases aligning to TRBD1. This CDR3 has 16 amino acids. Unmatched junction bases numbered 8, after V lost 1 base and J lost 5 bases. Germline V gives CDR1 ENHRY, CDR2 SYGVKD. CDR3 region: CAISEWEQGAGTEAFF. DNA for the CDR3: TGTGCCATCAGTGAGTGGGAACAGGGGGCCGGGACTGAAGCTTTCTTT.

The V call is TRBV4-1, the J call TRBJ2-5; 7 positions agree with TRBD1. This CDR3 has 16 amino acids. The V and J ends lost 4 bases and 5 bases, in that order; junction bases with no gene match: 13. Germline V gene data show CDR1 as MGHRA and CDR2 as YSYEKL. The CDR3 protein is CASSPQSGQASETQYF. The CDR3 DNA sequence: TGCGCCAGCAGCCCCCAGAGTGGACAGGCGAGTGAGACCCAGTACTTC.

This clone was counted between two and nine times. The chain combines TRBV6-5 with TRBJ2-7, with 7 bases fitting TRBD2. With V trimmed by 5 bases and J by 2 bases, 9 bases remained unmatched. CDR3 length equals 15 residues. Germline-derived CDR1 and CDR2 are MNHEY and SVGAGI. The chain's CDR3 is CASSAGEGSAYEQYF. CDR3 bases: TGTGCCAGCAGTGCCGGGGAGGGGAGCGCCTACGAGCAGTACTTC.

The chain joins TRBV27 to TRBJ1-2; 7 bases are shared with TRBD1. The CDR3 covers 14 residues. CDR1 is MNHEY, CDR2 SMNVEV, per germline (reference sequence). J lost 5 bases, V lost 3 bases, and 6 bases had no gene match. CDR3 sequence reads: CASSLEGAGYGYTF. In DNA, the CDR3 is TGTGCCAGCAGTTTGGAGGGGGCGGGATATGGCTACACCTTC.

Here the CDR3 DNA reads TGTGCCAGCAGCTTAGGTGGGGGGCAAGAGACCCAGTACTTC. As protein: CASSLGGGQETQYF. V and J are TRBV7-2 and TRBJ2-5; possibly TRBD2 for D (6 bases). The CDR3 loop spans 14 amino acids. Germline V gene lookup returns CDR1 SGHTA and CDR2 FQGNSA. Between the trimmed V and J ends, which lost 1 base and 2 bases, there was a span of 8 bases.

This chain uses TRBV7-9 with TRBJ1-1; D call uncertain. The germline V and J ends were trimmed by 2 bases and 4 bases, with 14 bases remaining between them. This CDR3 has 15 amino acids. The germline CDR1 and CDR2 sequences are SEHNR and FQNEAQ (reference sequence). The CDR3 region has the DNA TGTGCCAGCAGCTTAACCACCGGGATGGGCACTGAAGCTTTCTTT. Encoded protein: CASSLTTGMGTEAFF.

The rearrangement links TRBV7-8 to TRBJ2-4; 9 nucleotides align to TRBD1. V shed 5 bases, J shed 9 bases, and the junction held 11 bases outside the gene matches. Per the germline V gene, CDR1 is SGHVS and CDR2 is FQNEAQ. This CDR3 is 15 amino acids long. In DNA, the CDR3 is TGTGCCAGCAGCCGGTACCGGGACAGGGAGGGCATTCAGTACTTC. Residues: CASSRYRDREGIQYF.

The CDR3 DNA reads TGTGCCACCAGCCGGAGGGCTAGCGGTAGCACAGATACGCAGTATTTT. This gives the protein CATSRRASGSTDTQYF. The genes are TRBV15 and TRBJ2-3; 7 bases map to TRBD2. CDR3 length equals 16 residues. Unmatched junction bases numbered 8, after V lost 5 bases and J lost 0 bases. Per the germline V gene, CDR1 is LNHNV and CDR2 is YYDKDF (reference sequence). The variable domain in full, with the rest retrieved from reference TRBV15 and TRBJ2-3, is DAMVIQNPRYQVTQFGKPVTLSCSQTLNHNVMYWYQQKSSQAPKLLFHYYDKDFNNEADTPDNFQSRRPNTSFCFLDIRSPGLGDTAMYLCATSRRASGSTDTQYFGPGTRLTVL.

This clone was observed once. The chain employs TRBV30 and TRBJ2-1; D might be TRBD1 (5 bases). Germline V gene lookup returns CDR1 GTSNPN and CDR2 SVGIG (reference sequence). V was shortened by 1 base and J by 6 bases, with 13 bases between the two germline ends. The CDR3 sequence is 14 residues long. CDR3 sequence (DNA): TGTGCCTGGAGTGGACAGCCCCTAATCAATGAGCAGTTCTTC. This sequence encodes CAWSGQPLINEQFF.